This T cell receptor beta chain was recovered during a study of beta chain features in type 1 diabetes (dated by TCRdb to the late 2010s). Looking at the study overall: Patients and healthy donors did not differ in mean age, gender distribution, total cell number or subset yield. A total of 85 million to 140 million sorted cells were examined across all samples, and the number of cells per subset was strongly correlated with RNA yield. The study compared the TCRB repertoires of sorted circulating CD4+ T cell subsets in recently diagnosed type 1 diabetes patients with those in matched healthy donors. Naive and central memory subsets were obtained from all 28 donors, but regulatory and stem cell-like memory subsets were isolated from only 8 patients and roughly eight healthy donors. The full study reports these points: PCR might favor shorter templates, but patient and control samples were amplified and corrected together, so any skew would affect both groups equally. At VDJ recombination sites, patients with type 1 diabetes made fewer insertions and deleted more nucleotides, a pattern implying thymic rearrangement abnormalities. Because cDNA was sequenced instead of genomic DNA, highly expressing activated cells could be over-represented, though the groups showed no difference in activation or CD3 levels. Type 1 diabetes patients showed a moderate but significant shortening of TCRB CDR3 length in all four CD4+ subsets. HLA sub-analyses involved small numbers of individuals, so any influence of HLA type on TCRB rearrangement remained unresolved. Naive, central memory and regulatory TCRB repertoires appeared more similar among patients than among healthy donors.

A few counts support this clone. What antigen it recognizes has not been identified. Base qualities were left out, and no much larger clone turns up one base away. The CDR3, from cysteine to phenylalanine, totals 13 residues. CDR3 DNA is the only sequence kept; it has 39 bases, read in frame from the first base. The CDR1 and CDR2 encoded by the germline V gene (reference sequence) are PRHDT and FYEKMQ. The V end loses 3 bases and the J end loses 12 bases, and a stretch of 15 bases separates them. The entire isolated RNA was reverse transcribed using the High Capacity cDNA Reverse Transcription Kit, and thus expressed TCRB transcripts were sequenced. Deep immunoSEQ sequencing was applied to naive, central memory and regulatory T cell samples, giving an average of around 4 million total reads per sample. After sorted cells were lysed in RLT buffer, RNA was extracted with DNase-treated RNeasy Micro or Mini kits, with the choice depending on cell number. Each cell subset was processed on its own to prevent cross-contamination, while patient and healthy donor samples were processed together. TCRB sequences were amplified from cDNA with the immunoSEQ multiplex PCR, producing 87-bp fragments spanning the CDR3 region. Sequencing of the amplicons was done on the Illumina HiSeq platform. Per the original workflow: PCR bias was corrected computationally using synthetic template baselines, and reads within Hamming distance 2 were collapsed, with unmergeable singletons discarded. Reads were aligned against IMGT so that V, D and J genes, CDR3 length and insertions or deletions at six rearrangement sites could be assigned. Clonotype counts were normalized to sorted cell number within each subset before computing true diversity and Gini coefficients with the tcR R package. The overlap coefficient, calculated on TCRB nucleotide sequences, was used to measure repertoire sharing. As a proxy for the pre-selection repertoire, out-of-frame TCRB sequences from naive cells were analyzed. The source is immuneACCESS, and TCRdb retained only in-frame sequences with V and J called. Part of the clones is not carried over; for the studies checked, unresolved V genes explain less than half of this, and the remainder is unexplained. V and J calls plus clone size are reproduced from that table; the DNA served to infer D and trimming. This sample lists 500,000 to 850,000 clones; roughly 13% were detected once. In total, the top ten clones hold less than 0.04% of the sample.

From each donor, a single peripheral blood sample of about 100 mL on average was drawn into heparinised tubes. Using a panel that included CD45RO, CCR7, CD25, CD127, CD95 and CD27, naive, central memory, regulatory and stem cell-like memory CD4+ T cells were sorted on a BD FACSAria II. Every sorted population had a purity above 98%. PBMCs were isolated immediately by Lymphoprep density gradient centrifugation and stained directly without culture. To minimize batch effects, samples were stained and sorted in pairs, one healthy donor with one patient per experiment. The TCR originated in a man aged 18-30 years with type 1 diabetes. Sequenced: naive CD4+ T cells from blood. The cell subset or site label on this specimen signifies: true naive CD4+ T cells. The rearrangement combines TRBV13 with TRBJ2-1, with a weak D call of TRBD2 (6 bases match). The CDR3 protein: CASSFRTSGVQFF. The sequenced DNA: TGTGCCAGCAGCTTCCGGACCTCGGGGGTGCAGTTCTTC.